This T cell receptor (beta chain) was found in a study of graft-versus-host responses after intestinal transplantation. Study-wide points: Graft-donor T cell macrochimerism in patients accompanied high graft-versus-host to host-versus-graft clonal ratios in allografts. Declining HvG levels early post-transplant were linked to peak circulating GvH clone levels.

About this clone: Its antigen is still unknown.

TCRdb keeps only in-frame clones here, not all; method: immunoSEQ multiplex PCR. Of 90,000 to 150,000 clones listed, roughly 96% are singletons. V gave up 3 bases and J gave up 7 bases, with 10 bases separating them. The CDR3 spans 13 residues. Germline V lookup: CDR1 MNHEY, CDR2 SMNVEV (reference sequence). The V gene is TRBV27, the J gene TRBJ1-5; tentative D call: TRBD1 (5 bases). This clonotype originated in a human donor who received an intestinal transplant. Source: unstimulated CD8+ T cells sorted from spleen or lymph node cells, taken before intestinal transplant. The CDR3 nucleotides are TGTGCCAGCAGTTTTAGGGGCTGGCAGCCCCAGCATTTT. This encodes CASSFRGWQPQHF.